The 5 T cell receptor beta chains reported below all come from one sample, sequenced in a study of T-cell reconstitution after alpha-beta-depleted transplantation in children. As it was prepared, the TCRbeta library received unique molecular identifiers. One entry per CDR3 protein, called by TCRdb with MiXCR from the PCR reads. The repertoire has a few hundred thousand distinct CDR3 sequences, approximately 12% of them found once; the top ten carry about 5%. The sample here was PBMCs from the stem cell graft donor, taken from the stem cell graft. These TCRs come from a human donor who donated a stem cell graft to a child with combined immunodeficiency.

Ten or more counts support this clonotype. This sequence joins TRBV9 and TRBJ1-2, with 7 bases aligning to TRBD1. The CDR3 contains 13 residues. Losses at the gene ends were 5 bases for V and 4 bases for J; bases not matched to a gene: 5. Germline V gives CDR1 SGDLS, CDR2 YYNGEE. The DNA of the CDR3 is TGTGCCAGCAGAAACCGGGACAGCTATGGCTACACCTTC. Encoded protein: CASRNRDSYGYTF. Drawing the rest from reference TRBV9 and TRBJ1-2, the complete variable domain is DSGVTQTPKHLITATGQRVTLRCSPRSGDLSVYWYQQSLDQGLQFLIQYYNGEERAKGNILERFSAQQFPDLHSELNLSSLELGDSALYFCASRNRDSYGYTFGSGTRLTVV.

The V gene is TRBV5-1, the J gene TRBJ2-1; perhaps TRBD2 as D (7 bases). The V gene's germline CDR1 is SGHRS and CDR2 YFSETQ. V was clipped by 4 bases and J by 10 bases, with 24 bases between them. This CDR3 region has 16 residues. The CDR3 loop is CASSPPGGRGLGEQFF. The CDR3 DNA follows: TGCGCCAGCAGCCCCCCGGGGGGCAGGGGATTAGGGGAGCAGTTCTTC.

This chain joins TRBV6-1 and TRBJ2-5; TRBD2 matches 7 bases. V shed 6 bases, J shed 13 bases, and the junction held 20 bases outside the gene matches. The CDR3 extends over 15 amino acids. CDR1 is MNHNS, CDR2 SASEGT, per germline. CDR3 coding DNA: TGTGCCAGCAGCCCAACGGGCGGGAGTGCGTACGGACTGTACTTC. The encoded protein is CASSPTGGSAYGLYF.

V usage is TRBV29-1 and J usage is TRBJ2-1, with D perhaps being TRBD1 or TRBD2 (5 bases each). Germline V gives CDR1 SQVTM, CDR2 ANQGSEA. Between the trimmed V and J ends, which lost 6 bases and 2 bases, there was a span of 17 bases. This CDR3 spans 15 amino acids. In DNA, the CDR3 is TGCAGCGTGGGAACGGGGACCCGAGCCTACAATGAGCAGTTCTTC. It translates to CSVGTGTRAYNEQFF.

The CDR3 DNA reads as TGCGCCAGCAGCCAAGTTTCCCCGGGACACCACTCCTACGAGCAGTACTTC. Translation gives CASSQVSPGHHSYEQYF. V gene TRBV4-3 combines with J gene TRBJ2-7; possibly TRBD1 for D (6 bases). V was pared by 1 base and J by 0 bases, with 16 bases between. The CDR3 consists of 17 residues. CDR1 and CDR2 from the germline V gene are LGHNA and YSLEER.